A single sample gave rise to the 22 T cell receptor beta chains below, sequenced in a study of CD4 T cells in relation to SARS-CoV-2 and coronaviruses. Only in-frame clones appear in the TCRdb table, and some are missing; sequencing was by immunoSEQ multiplex PCR. The sample has some 23,000 clones, about 79% seen once. Unexposed donor CD4+ T cells date from about 2011-2018, before the COVID-19 pandemic. After roughly ten days of culture, CD4+ T cells were isolated. The antigens these receptors bind are not known. Sequencing was carried out using CD4+ T cells from PBMCs, cultured in vitro. The receptors stem from a human donor in good health.

The gene calls are TRBV20-1 and TRBJ2-3; 7 bases fit TRBD1. CDR3 length: 14 amino acids. Germline V gene data show CDR1 as DFQATT and CDR2 as SNEGSKA (reference sequence). Germline trimming cut 3 bases from V and 2 bases from J; bases unmatched to any gene: 5. The CDR3 sequence is CSASTGVNTDTQYF. CDR3 bases: TGCAGTGCTAGTACAGGGGTTAACACAGATACGCAGTATTTT.

This chain joins TRBV7-9 and TRBJ2-3; D remains ambiguous. There are 14 residues in the CDR3. V was clipped by 5 bases and J by 3 bases, with 12 bases between them. Per the germline V gene, CDR1 is SEHNR and CDR2 is FQNEAQ (reference sequence). The CDR3 spells CASSPSSATDTQYF. The DNA for the CDR3 is TGTGCCAGCAGCCCCTCGTCGGCGACAGATACGCAGTATTTT. Based on the CDR3 plus reference TRBV7-9 and TRBJ2-3, the full variable domain is DTGVSQNPRHKITKRGQNVTFRCDPISEHNRLYWYRQTLGQGPEFLTYFQNEAQLEKSRLLSDRFSAERPKGSFSTLEIQRTEQGDSAMYLCASSPSSATDTQYFGPGTRLTVL.

This clone was counted once. The chain employs TRBV24-1 and TRBJ1-2, with 7 bases fitting TRBD1. CDR1 and CDR2 from the germline V gene are KGHDR and SFDVKD. CDR3 length equals 14 residues. The V segment lost 4 bases and the J segment 4 bases; nucleotides outside the gene matches: 5. CDR3 loop: CATSDYGQAYGYTF. The DNA of the CDR3 is TGTGCCACCAGTGACTATGGACAGGCCTATGGCTACACCTTC.

V usage is TRBV5-6 and J usage is TRBJ2-4, with TRBD1 matching over 11 bases. With 3 bases clipped from V and 3 bases from J, the junction kept 8 bases outside the gene matches. There are 17 residues in the CDR3. Germline CDR1 SGHDT, CDR2 YYEEEE. The CDR3 DNA follows: TGTGCCAGCAGCTGGGGGACAGGGGGAGCTTACAAAAACATTCAGTACTTC. This gives the protein CASSWGTGGAYKNIQYF.

This chain joins TRBV6-2 or TRBV6-3 and TRBJ2-3; D is tentatively TRBD1 or TRBD2 (5 bases each). Germline CDR1 reads MNHEY; CDR2 reads SVGEGT. This CDR3 is 14 amino acids long. Trimming stripped 6 bases from V and 4 bases from J, with 14 bases between. The DNA of the CDR3 is TGTGCCAGCAGCCCAGTCGGGACCTCAGATACGCAGTATTTT. Its translation: CASSPVGTSDTQYF.

The chain combines TRBV27 with TRBJ2-7; 12 bases align to TRBD2. There are 15 residues in the CDR3. Germline V gene data show CDR1 as MNHEY and CDR2 as SMNVEV (reference sequence). J lost 6 bases, V lost 6 bases, and 9 bases had no gene match. The CDR3 DNA is TGTGCCAGCAGCGGGCTAGCGGGGGGGCCATCCGAGCAGTACTTC. Protein sequence: CASSGLAGGPSEQYF.

The sample holds a few counts of this clone. V and J are TRBV13 and TRBJ2-2; no clear D. Trimming removed 1 base at V and 6 bases at J, with 9 bases between. There are 14 residues in the CDR3. Germline CDR1 reads PRHDT; CDR2 reads FYEKMQ (reference sequence). The CDR3 sequence is CASSLDPAPGELFF. For the CDR3, the DNA is TGTGCCAGCAGCTTAGACCCTGCACCCGGGGAGCTGTTTTTT.

V and J are TRBV18 and TRBJ2-7; perhaps TRBD1 as D (6 bases). Germline V gene data show CDR1 as KGHSH and CDR2 as LQKENI. Trimming took 5 bases from V and 6 from J, leaving 17 bases between them. This CDR3 is 14 amino acids long. The CDR3: CASSTQTGGREQYF. The CDR3 coding sequence is TGTGCCAGCTCAACCCAGACAGGAGGTCGCGAGCAGTACTTC.

The V gene is TRBV5-4, the J gene TRBJ2-1; D not certain. V lost 3 bases and J lost 0, with 10 bases in between. The CDR3 totals 15 residues. In germline, CDR1 is SGHNT, CDR2 YYREEE (reference sequence). CDR3 sequence: CASSWLGNSYNEQFF. The CDR3 DNA follows: TGTGCCAGCAGCTGGCTGGGGAACTCCTACAATGAGCAGTTCTTC.

This clone was seen only a few times. The V call is TRBV5-1, the J call TRBJ1-2; D is uncertain. V gave up 0 bases and J gave up 2 bases, with 5 bases separating them. The CDR3 has 13 residues. Germline V gene sequence: CDR1 SGHRS, CDR2 YFSETQ. CDR3 loop: CASSLGVNYGYTF. The CDR3 region has the DNA TGCGCCAGCAGCTTGGGAGTAAACTATGGCTACACCTTC.

The rearrangement links TRBV10-3 to TRBJ1-2; D perhaps matches TRBD1 (5 bases). The CDR3 is made up of 15 amino acids. Trimming removed 8 bases at V and 7 bases at J, with 23 bases between. Germline values: CDR1 ENHRY, CDR2 SYGVKD. DNA for the CDR3: TGTGCCATCCTAGCGGAGTCCCAGGGCAGGAGTGGCTACACCTTC. Translating it yields CAILAESQGRSGYTF.

The rearrangement links TRBV9 to TRBJ1-2; perhaps TRBD1 as D (5 bases). In germline, CDR1 is SGDLS, CDR2 YYNGEE. V lost 3 bases and J lost 4, with 16 bases in between. The CDR3 contains 15 residues. The CDR3 region has the DNA TGTGCCAGCAGCGCCGATGGGGGGGGAATCTATGGCTACACCTTC. It codes for CASSADGGGIYGYTF.

This clone was recorded a few times. CDR3 in amino acids: CASSLGLGLAGSSYNEQFF. The CDR3 DNA follows: TGTGCCAGCAGCTTAGGTTTGGGACTAGCGGGGAGCTCCTACAATGAGCAGTTCTTC. The chain employs TRBV11-3 and TRBJ2-1, with 13 nucleotides matching TRBD2. In germline, CDR1 is SGHNT, CDR2 YENEEA. J lost 0 bases, V lost 1 base, and 6 bases had no gene match. There are 19 residues in the CDR3.

This sequence joins TRBV5-1 and TRBJ2-2; D is undetermined. The germline V and J ends were trimmed by 5 bases and 0 bases, with 11 bases remaining between them. From germline, CDR1 is SGHRS and CDR2 YFSETQ. CDR3 length: 15 residues. For the CDR3, the DNA is TGCGCCAGCAGTTTTCGGATGCCGAACACCGGGGAGCTGTTTTTT. Translated: CASSFRMPNTGELFF. Variable domain in full (rest from reference TRBV5-1 and TRBJ2-2): KAGVTQTPRYLIKTRGQQVTLSCSPISGHRSVSWYQQTPGQGLQFLFEYFSETQRNKGNFPGRFSGRQFSNSRSEMNVSTLELGDSALYLCASSFRMPNTGELFFGEGSRLTVL.

The chain has TRBV18 and TRBJ2-2, with 8 bases aligning to TRBD2. After removal of 4 bases from V and 7 bases from J, the junction contained 20 bases not matched to a gene. The CDR3 is 19 residues long. Germline CDR1 and CDR2: KGHSH and LQKENI. Written as DNA, the CDR3 is TGTGCCAGCTCACGACTCCAGACTATTCTTAGCGGGGAATTCGGGGAGCTGTTTTTT. This translates into CASSRLQTILSGEFGELFF.

This clone was counted only a few times. The chain joins TRBV5-4 to TRBJ2-1, with a tentative D call TRBD2 (5 bases). Germline V lookup: CDR1 SGHNT, CDR2 YYREEE (reference sequence). The V gene lost 7 bases and the J gene lost 6 bases, with 14 bases spanning the gap. This CDR3 is built from 13 residues. The CDR3 DNA is TGTGCCAGCGGGAGAGACCAGACCAATGAGCAGTTCTTC. It specifies CASGRDQTNEQFF.

By frequency in the sample, this clone is medium-sized. The V gene is TRBV7-3, the J gene TRBJ1-1; D unclear. The CDR3 loop spans 14 amino acids. V dropped 5 bases and J dropped 1 base, with 11 bases sitting between them. CDR1 and CDR2 (germline): SGHTA, FQGTGA. The CDR3 region is CASSPGPSNTEAFF. The DNA of the CDR3 is TGTGCCAGCAGCCCAGGTCCATCGAACACTGAAGCTTTCTTT.

This chain uses TRBV7-2 with TRBJ2-3, with D maybe TRBD1 (5 bases). Looked up from germline, CDR1 is SGHTA and CDR2 is FQGNSA. CDR3 length: 16 residues. Between the trimmed V and J ends, which lost 5 bases and 1 base, there was a span of 16 bases. The DNA for the CDR3 is TGTGCCAGCAGCCTCGGACAAAATAGAGGCACAGATACGCAGTATTTT. Translated, it gives CASSLGQNRGTDTQYF.

The V and J genes are TRBV19 and TRBJ1-4; D is possibly TRBD1 (6 bases). CDR1 is LNHDA, CDR2 SQIVND, per germline (reference sequence). With 4 bases removed from V and 8 bases from J, the gap between germline ends came to 17 bases. The CDR3 is made up of 15 amino acids. The CDR3 DNA sequence: TGTGCCAGTAGTAGCAGGGGCGCGTTGGGGGAAAAACTGTTTTTT. Its translation: CASSSRGALGEKLFF.

The chain employs TRBV19 and TRBJ2-5; D possibly corresponds to TRBD2 (6 bases). The CDR3 covers 16 residues. V was trimmed by 3 bases and J by 1 base, leaving 15 bases between them. Looked up from germline, CDR1 is LNHDA and CDR2 is SQIVND (reference sequence). The CDR3 loop reads CASSIGGFVVQETQYF. The DNA for the CDR3 is TGTGCCAGTAGTATTGGGGGGTTCGTCGTCCAAGAGACCCAGTACTTC.

The CDR3 DNA is TGTGCCAGCAGCCAAGCTCCTAGCGGGGCTGGCGGGGAGCAGTTCTTC. Protein product: CASSQAPSGAGGEQFF. The genes are TRBV14 and TRBJ2-1; TRBD2 matches at 9 bases. J was trimmed by 10 bases and V by 1 base; bases with no gene match: 11. Germline lookup yields CDR1 SGHDN and CDR2 FVKESK. There are 16 residues in the CDR3.

This chain connects TRBV3-1 (or the pseudogene TRBV3-2) to TRBJ1-2; D unresolved. This CDR3 is built from 12 residues. Trimming took off 1 base at V and 4 bases at J, with 4 bases between the two ends. Germline CDR1 is LGHDT and CDR2 is YNNKEL (reference sequence). CDR3 coding DNA: TGTGCCAGCAGCCAAGCGGGCTATGGCTACACCTTC. Its translation is CASSQAGYGYTF.